This T cell receptor beta chain comes out of a study of blood T cell repertoires in COVID-19. Across the study: Some COVID-19 samples were acute and others convalescent; all came from the United States, Italy and Spain.

The CDR3 length is 15 residues. V shed 1 base and J 4 bases; nucleotides not matched to a gene: 3. Per germline, CDR1 LNHNV and CDR2 YYDKDF (reference sequence). Study processing details: Quantification of nucleated cells was approximated via reference gene primer amplification. The assay was immunoSEQ multiplex PCR, and TCRdb's table has in-frame clones only and misses some. V and J calls and clone size follow that table, whereas D and trimming were derived from the DNA. The sample comprises 250,000 to 300,000 clones, approximately 90% of which are singletons, and under 15% rests with the top ten. Input material: peripheral blood. The receptor was derived from a woman aged 55-69 years with acute or convalescent COVID-19. The chain recombines TRBV15 with TRBJ1-1; 10 bases are a match to TRBD1. CDR3 bases: TGTGCCACCAGCAGAGGTGGGACAGGGGCCACTGAAGCTTTCTTT. Amino acid sequence: CATSRGGTGATEAFF.